A single T cell receptor (beta chain) is shown here with its context. The antigen is not known. The source of the sample is a study of blood T cells in healthy people across ages. At the level of the study: In model experiments, template switching was able to capture about one barcoded beta molecule for every two T cells that were present.

Next came a second PCR, run for about 6 to 12 cycles, which used a sample-barcoded 5' primer along with a J-beta primer mix. Via MiXCR, TCRdb re-called the 5' RACE reads, giving one row per CDR3 protein. The table shows about 1.4 million distinct CDR3 sequences, with roughly 60% occurring only once. Germline V gives CDR1 SGHAT, CDR2 FQNNGV. V lost 1 base to trimming and J lost 7 bases; unmatched junction nucleotides: 26. CDR3 length equals 21 residues. General study findings and limits: Comparison with aged donors showed that long-lived donors had more naive CD4+ cells and higher diversity. Naive T cell percentage and TCR beta diversity correlated strongly. Underestimates were what the diversity estimates from one million T cells were considered to be.

The source is a man aged 18 to 29 in good health. The genes are TRBV11-2 and TRBJ2-7, with 9 bases fitting TRBD1. The sample was blood. CDR3 sequence (DNA): TGTGCCAGCAGCTTAGTCTTTCCCGGGACAGGGCTAGCTGTGGGTCTTGGGGAGCAGTACTTC. Its translation: CASSLVFPGTGLAVGLGEQYF.